Each of the 24 T cell receptor beta chains below was sequenced from the same sample in a study of T cells in women clearing cervical HPV infection (dated by TCRdb to the late 2010s). Libraries were prepared through the immunoSEQ multiplex PCR assay. TCRdb re-hosts the immuneACCESS table, in-frame sequences only. Its copies lack some clones; in the studies checked, an unresolved V gene accounts for under half of them, and the cause for the rest is not known. The sample's own table lists under 35,000 clones. The top ten hold 1.5% to 2% of the sample. Source material: blood buffy coat. Source of these receptors: a woman between 18 and 75 years old with a cervical HPV16 infection that either progressed to CIN3+ or cleared (not recorded which).

Comment on this clone: The CDR3 extends 3 residues past the end of the read, so its final part is completed from the germline J gene. The chain combines TRBV13 with TRBJ2-5; D gene unclear. The CDR3 runs 12 residues. Germline values: CDR1 PRHDT, CDR2 FYEKMQ (reference sequence). V dropped 1 base and J dropped 5 bases, with 5 bases sitting between them. The sequenced part of the CDR3 DNA is TGTGCCAGCAGCTTAGCTGGCGAGACC. Protein sequence: CASSLAGET. The full CDR3 protein reads CASSLAGETQYF.

Concerning this clone itself: The read terminates 3 residues ahead of where the CDR3 ends, so the germline J gene completes it. J is TRBJ1-4 and V is TRBV5-1; 10 nucleotides align to TRBD1. Germline V gene data show CDR1 as SGHRS and CDR2 as YFSETQ. The CDR3 is made up of 15 amino acids. After removal of 5 bases from V and 5 bases from J, the junction contained 6 bases not matched to a gene. CDR3 bases read: TGCGCCAGCAGAAATCCGGGACAGGGGAATGAAAAA. Its protein is CASRNPGQGNEK. The entire CDR3 reads CASRNPGQGNEKLFF. Together with reference TRBV5-1 and TRBJ1-4, the CDR3 gives the full variable domain: KAGVTQTPRYLIKTRGQQVTLSCSPISGHRSVSWYQQTPGQGLQFLFEYFSETQRNKGNFPGRFSGRQFSNSRSEMNVSTLELGDSALYLCASRNPGQGNEKLFFGSGTQLSVL.

A word on this clone: The read ends 3 residues shy of where the CDR3 ends; the end is completed using the germline J gene. The genes are TRBV10-3 and TRBJ2-6; D might be TRBD2 (5 bases). CDR3 size: 16 residues. The V end was cut by 3 bases, the J end by 0 bases, with 9 bases between. CDR1 and CDR2 from the germline V gene are ENHRY and SYGVKD. The CDR3 spells CAISDRRSSGANVLTF. Partial CDR3 DNA: TGTGCCATCAGTGACAGGAGGAGCTCTGGGGCCAACGTC.

Comment on this clone: The read terminates 3 residues before the CDR3 end, so the remaining end is supplied by the germline J gene. The V gene is TRBV18, the J gene TRBJ2-3; 10 nucleotides line up with TRBD2. The CDR3 has 16 amino acids. Germline V gene sequence: CDR1 KGHSH, CDR2 LQKENI. Trimming cost V 1 base and J 0 bases; bases outside gene matches: 1. The CDR3 bases that were read are TGTGCCAGCTCACCACAACTAGCGGGAAGCACAGATACG. Translated, it gives CASSPQLAGSTDT. The CDR3 as a whole reads CASSPQLAGSTDTQYF.

A note on this clone: The CDR3 end falls 3 residues outside the read, so it is completed with the germline J gene. The chain uses TRBV7-9 and TRBJ2-7; no firm D call. Germline V gene sequence: CDR1 SEHNR, CDR2 FQNEAQ (reference sequence). V shed 6 bases and J shed 1 base, with 10 bases lying between them. CDR3 length: 13 amino acids. The DNA read from the CDR3 is TGTGCCAGCAGTTCCAAAGGGTCCTACGAG. It translates to CASSSKGSYE. The entire CDR3 protein is CASSSKGSYEQYF. Drawing the rest from reference TRBV7-9 and TRBJ2-7, the complete variable domain is DTGVSQNPRHKITKRGQNVTFRCDPISEHNRLYWYRQTLGQGPEFLTYFQNEAQLEKSRLLSDRFSAERPKGSFSTLEIQRTEQGDSAMYLCASSSKGSYEQYFGPGTRLTVT.

The CDR3 sequence: CASSEVAGRAGELFF. The CDR3 DNA, read in part, is TGTGCCAGTAGTGAGGTAGCGGGGCGGGCCGGGGAG. The chain links TRBV19 to TRBJ2-2; TRBD2 agrees at 8 bases. The CDR3 extends 3 residues past the end of the read, so its final part is completed from the germline J gene. The V gene end was trimmed by 5 bases and the J gene end by 6 bases; junction bases not matched to a gene: 8. Germline-derived CDR1 and CDR2 are LNHDA and SQIVND (reference sequence). This CDR3 is built from 15 residues.

In regard to this clone: Read data end 3 residues before the CDR3 end; the end is taken from the germline J gene. The chain uses TRBV14 and TRBJ1-1; D gene uncertain. Per germline, CDR1 SGHDN and CDR2 FVKESK. Trimming shortened V by 1 base and J by 1 base, and 4 bases separated the two germline ends. The length of the CDR3 is 13 residues. CDR3 bases read: TGTGCCAGCAGCCAAGTTCGGAACACTGAA. Translation gives CASSQVRNTE. The full CDR3 reads CASSQVRNTEAFF.

Comment on this clone: At one end the junction does not follow the germline gene, possibly because of a read error. The CDR3 end falls 3 residues outside the read, so it is completed with the germline J gene. This same CDR3 is encoded by further DNA sequences in the sample. V is TRBV5-6 and J is TRBJ1-3, with 8 bases that match TRBD1. The CDR3 runs 15 residues. Germline V gene lookup returns CDR1 SGHDT and CDR2 YYEEEE. The part of the CDR3 DNA that was read is TGTGCCAGCAGCTTGGGACAGGGGTGGGGAAACACT. Translating it yields CASSLGQGWGNT. The complete CDR3 reads CASSLGQGWGNTIYF.

A note on this clone: From the germline J gene comes the end of the CDR3, since the read stops 3 residues before it. J is TRBJ2-1 and V is TRBV12-5; tentatively, D is TRBD2 (5 bases). The CDR3 contains 14 residues. Trimming removed 5 bases from V and 4 bases from J, with 12 bases in between. Germline V CDR1 and CDR2: LGHNT, FRNRAP. The DNA read from the CDR3 is TGTGCTAGTGGTCCTCTCGAGCGGTACAATGAG. Protein product: CASGPLERYNE. In full, the CDR3 is CASGPLERYNEQFF.

Comment on this clone: Read coverage stops 3 residues before the CDR3 terminus; the germline J gene supplies the remainder. The chain has TRBV2 and TRBJ1-6; D is possibly TRBD1 (6 bases). This CDR3 contains 14 residues. Germline-derived CDR1 and CDR2 are SNHLY and FYNNEI. V lost 4 bases to trimming and J lost 8 bases, with 12 bases between them. CDR3 sequence: CASSVRDTDSPLHF. Partial CDR3 DNA: TGTGCCAGCAGTGTCCGGGACACCGATTCACCC.

Points on this clone: The CDR3 end falls 3 residues outside the read, so it is completed with the germline J gene. The J gene is TRBJ2-3, the V gene TRBV7-3, with 8 bases that match TRBD2. Germline-derived CDR1 and CDR2 are SGHTA and FQGTGA. This CDR3 is 15 amino acids long. This CDR3 is CASSFNSGNKETQYF. The covered CDR3 bases are TGTGCCAGCAGCTTCAATAGCGGGAATAAAGAGACG.

The CDR3 DNA, read in part, is TGTGCCAGCAGTTACTCTGCGGGGGGGCCGGTCCATGAG. Protein product: CASSYSAGGPVHE. The whole CDR3 protein reads CASSYSAGGPVHEQFF. This sequence joins TRBV6-2 or TRBV6-3 and TRBJ2-1, with 9 bases lining up with TRBD2. Coverage ceases 3 residues before the CDR3 finishes, and the germline J gene fills in the end. CDR3 length equals 16 residues. V shed 0 bases and J 8 bases; nucleotides not matched to a gene: 8. Germline loops: CDR1 MNHEY, CDR2 SVGEGT.

About this clone itself: Read sequence stops 3 residues before the CDR3 end, and the germline J gene provides the missing end. The chain combines TRBV28 with TRBJ2-7; no clear D gene. Trimming left V 2 bases short and J 2 bases short, with 4 bases between. The CDR3 runs to 12 residues. Germline V gene data show CDR1 as MDHEN and CDR2 as SYDVKM. CDR3 residues: CASSLPTYEQYF. The part of the CDR3 DNA that was read is TGTGCCAGCAGTTTACCAACCTACGAG.

Concerning this clone itself: The CDR3 is cut off 3 residues early in the read; its end comes from the germline J gene. The chain is built from TRBV2 and TRBJ2-1; weak D call: TRBD1 (6 bases). Germline CDR1 is SNHLY and CDR2 is FYNNEI. The ends were cut back, 6 bases at V and 0 bases at J, with 12 bases in the middle. The CDR3 is 15 amino acids. The CDR3 is CASRGAPLSYNEQFF. Incomplete CDR3 DNA: TGTGCCAGCAGGGGGGCACCTCTCTCCTACAATGAG.

Note on this clone: The CDR3 end falls 3 residues outside the read, so it is completed with the germline J gene. The J gene is TRBJ2-1, the V gene TRBV24-1; tentatively, D is TRBD2 (6 bases). V was clipped by 5 bases and J by 2 bases, with 12 bases between them. Looked up from germline, CDR1 is KGHDR and CDR2 is SFDVKD. The CDR3 runs to 15 residues. The sequenced CDR3 bases are TGTGCCACCAGTGTCTTGGGGGGAACCTACAATGAG. It codes for CATSVLGGTYNE. From start to end, the CDR3 is CATSVLGGTYNEQFF.

As concerns this clone: With the read ending 3 residues before the CDR3 end, the germline J gene is used to fill in that end. V is TRBV19 and J is TRBJ1-1; the D is unclear. From germline, CDR1 is LNHDA and CDR2 SQIVND (reference sequence). The CDR3 totals 13 residues. CDR3: CASSPWAALEAFF. The CDR3 bases that were read are TGTGCCAGTAGCCCATGGGCCGCCTTGGAA.

Remarks on this clone: With the read ending 3 residues before the CDR3 end, the germline J gene is used to fill in that end. This chain connects TRBV5-1 to TRBJ1-4; 7 bases line up with TRBD1. This CDR3 comprises 15 residues. CDR1 is SGHRS and CDR2 is YFSETQ in the germline V gene. The CDR3 sequence is CASTRGTFGSSPLFF. The part of the CDR3 DNA that was read is TGCGCCAGCACCAGGGGGACCTTTGGGTCGTCACCA.

The CDR3 bases that were read are TGCGCCAGCAGCCAAATTTCTGGAGCAGGGGCGTACTACGAG. Encoded protein: CASSQISGAGAYYE. The complete CDR3 sequence is CASSQISGAGAYYEQYF. The rearrangement links TRBV4-1 to TRBJ2-7, with D tentatively TRBD1 (6 bases). The CDR3 extends 3 residues past the end of the read, so its final part is completed from the germline J gene. Trimming took 2 bases from V and 3 from J, leaving 20 bases between them. Germline loops: CDR1 MGHRA, CDR2 YSYEKL. The CDR3 contains 17 residues.

A word on this clone: Coverage ceases 3 residues before the CDR3 finishes, and the germline J gene fills in the end. V and J are TRBV24-1 and TRBJ2-5, with 10 positions matching TRBD2. Germline CDR1 KGHDR, CDR2 SFDVKD. After removal of 4 bases from V and 4 bases from J, the junction contained 8 bases not matched to a gene. This CDR3 is built from 16 residues. The CDR3 loop reads CATSDSAGTSVETQYF. Incomplete CDR3 DNA: TGTGCCACCAGTGACTCAGCCGGGACTAGCGTAGAGACC.

About this clone: The read halts 3 residues ahead of the CDR3 end, with the missing end drawn from the germline J gene. The rearrangement links TRBV20-1 to TRBJ2-3; 8 nucleotides agree with TRBD1. The CDR3 is 14 residues long. Germline lookup yields CDR1 DFQATT and CDR2 SNEGSKA (reference sequence). The CDR3 bases that were read are TGCAGTGCTAGAGAGGACAGGGATGGTCCAACG. Translating gives CSAREDRDGPT. From start to end, the CDR3 is CSAREDRDGPTQYF.

Of note for this clone: The read ends 3 residues early relative to the CDR3; the germline J gene fills the gap. This chain links TRBV5-1 with TRBJ1-4; no firm D call. The CDR3 spans 15 residues. The V and J ends lost 6 bases and 6 bases respectively, with 18 bases between them. Per the germline V gene, CDR1 is SGHRS and CDR2 is YFSETQ. CDR3 bases read: TGCGCCAGCAACCCTTCTGGTACAGTGGATGAAAAA. Its translation: CASNPSGTVDEK. The whole CDR3 is CASNPSGTVDEKLFF.

A note on this clone: From the germline J gene comes the end of the CDR3, since the read stops 3 residues before it. V gene TRBV28 combines with J gene TRBJ1-5; D might be TRBD1 (6 bases). The length of the CDR3 is 14 residues. CDR1 is MDHEN, CDR2 SYDVKM, per germline. Trimming pared 6 bases from V and 2 bases from J, leaving 11 bases between. The sequenced CDR3 bases are TGTGCCAGCAGGCCGACAGGCGGCAATCAGCCC. Its protein product is CASRPTGGNQP. The full-length CDR3 reads as CASRPTGGNQPQHF.

CDR3: CASSLSTRETQYF. The CDR3 DNA, read in part, is TGCGCCAGCAGCTTAAGTACGAGGGAGACC. This rearrangement joins TRBV5-1 to TRBJ2-5, with no clear D. The sequence runs out 3 residues before the end of the CDR3; the remainder is reconstructed from the germline J gene. Germline CDR1 reads SGHRS; CDR2 reads YFSETQ. This CDR3 has 13 amino acids. The V and J ends lost 2 bases and 5 bases respectively, with 10 bases between them.

Worth noting for this clone: Read coverage stops 3 residues before the CDR3 terminus; the germline J gene supplies the remainder. The chain employs TRBV20-1 and TRBJ2-1; possible D gene TRBD2, 5 bases. The length of the CDR3 is 15 residues. The V and J ends lost 0 bases and 6 bases respectively, with 15 bases between them. Germline V gene sequence: CDR1 DFQATT, CDR2 SNEGSKA (reference sequence). The sequenced CDR3 bases are TGCAGTGCTAGAGATTGGAGGACGGCGGGCAATGAG. Protein: CSARDWRTAGNE. The CDR3 as a whole reads CSARDWRTAGNEQFF.